This TCR beta chain came from a study of T cells in localized non-small cell lung cancer. Regarding the study as a whole: Since sequencing was restricted to only one region of the tumor, intratumor heterogeneity remains a possibility. Of the top 100 tumor clones, median roughly 55 were in adjacent lung, about 26 among its top 100. Uninvolved adjacent lung, not tumor, had the highest T cell clonality.

The assay was immunoSEQ multiplex PCR, and TCRdb's table has in-frame clones only and misses some. The sample includes tens of thousands of clones, approximately 86% of them seen just once. About this clone: The antigen is not known.

The clonotype originates from a man aged 40 to 69 with stage I lung adenocarcinoma. Sequencing used peripheral blood, obtained before any cancer treatment.

This CDR3 reads CASSPINFHYEQYF. The CDR3, as DNA: TGTGCCAGCAGCCCAATTAACTTCCACTACGAGCAGTACTTC. The chain combines TRBV27 with TRBJ2-7; D gene ambiguous. Germline CDR1 MNHEY, CDR2 SMNVEV (reference sequence). Trimming cost V 6 bases and J 3 bases, with 15 bases left between them. This CDR3 comprises 14 residues.